Given below is one T cell receptor beta chain in context. Participants were aged 18 to 89 years, lived in 25 or so US areas, and enrolled virtually. Cohort placement rested on clinical history that participants reported themselves. In the original analysis: Nucleated cell number was recorded as an estimate derived from reference gene primer amplification. Profiling relied on immunoSEQ multiplex PCR, and the TCRdb table lists in-frame clones only, not all of them. The D gene and trimming were derived from the DNA, and the V and J assignments and clone size from that table. The table records about 170,000 clones, around 91% of them present only once. The data stem from a study of blood T cell repertoires in COVID-19. This CDR3 contains 14 residues. V was pared by 1 base and J by 2 bases, with 0 bases of the junction left unmatched. Germline V gene lookup returns CDR1 LGHDT and CDR2 YNNKEL (reference sequence).

The receptor was isolated from a young woman who had recovered from COVID-19. The gene calls are TRBV3-1 (or the pseudogene TRBV3-2) and TRBJ1-2, with TRBD1 identical over 8 bases. Sequenced material: PBMCs or T cells enriched from blood (not recorded which). This CDR3 is CASSQGQGNYGYTF. The CDR3 DNA follows: TGTGCCAGCAGCCAAGGACAGGGGAACTATGGCTACACCTTC.